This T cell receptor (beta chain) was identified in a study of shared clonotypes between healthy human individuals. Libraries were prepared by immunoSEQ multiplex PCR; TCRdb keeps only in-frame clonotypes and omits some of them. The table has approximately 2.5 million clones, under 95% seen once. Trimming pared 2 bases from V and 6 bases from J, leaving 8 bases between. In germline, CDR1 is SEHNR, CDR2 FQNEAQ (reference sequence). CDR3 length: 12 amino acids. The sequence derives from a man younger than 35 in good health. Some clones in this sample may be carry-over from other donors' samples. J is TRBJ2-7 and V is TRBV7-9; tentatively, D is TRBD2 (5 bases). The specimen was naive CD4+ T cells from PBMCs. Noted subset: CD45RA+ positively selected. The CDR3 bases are TGTGCCAGCAGCTTAAGCGCGGGCGAGCAGTACTTC. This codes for CASSLSAGEQYF.